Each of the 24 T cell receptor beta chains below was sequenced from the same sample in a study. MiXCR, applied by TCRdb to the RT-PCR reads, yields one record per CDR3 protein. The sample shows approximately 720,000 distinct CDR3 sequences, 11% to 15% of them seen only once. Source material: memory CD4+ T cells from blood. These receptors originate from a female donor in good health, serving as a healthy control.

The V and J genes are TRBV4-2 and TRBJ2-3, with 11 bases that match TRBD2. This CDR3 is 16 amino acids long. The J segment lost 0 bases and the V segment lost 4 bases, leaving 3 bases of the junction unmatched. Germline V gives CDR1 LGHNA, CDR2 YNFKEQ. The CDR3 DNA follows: TGTGCCAGCAGCCGGATAGCGGGAGGGAGCACAGATACGCAGTATTTT. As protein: CASSRIAGGSTDTQYF.

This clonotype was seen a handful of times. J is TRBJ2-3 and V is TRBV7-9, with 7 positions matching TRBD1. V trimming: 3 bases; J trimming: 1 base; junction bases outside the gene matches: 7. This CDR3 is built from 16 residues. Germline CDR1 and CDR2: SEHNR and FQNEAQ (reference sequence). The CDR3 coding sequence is TGTGCCAGCAGCTTTTCAGGGGGATTTGGCACAGATACGCAGTATTTT. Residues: CASSFSGGFGTDTQYF. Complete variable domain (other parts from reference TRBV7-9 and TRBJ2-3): DTGVSQNPRHKITKRGQNVTFRCDPISEHNRLYWYRQTLGQGPEFLTYFQNEAQLEKSRLLSDRFSAERPKGSFSTLEIQRTEQGDSAMYLCASSFSGGFGTDTQYFGPGTRLTVL.

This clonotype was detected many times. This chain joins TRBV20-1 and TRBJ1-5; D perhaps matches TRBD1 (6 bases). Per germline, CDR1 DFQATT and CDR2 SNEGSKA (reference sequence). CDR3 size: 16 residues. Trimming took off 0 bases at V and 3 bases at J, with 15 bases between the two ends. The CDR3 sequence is CSARDQGGGLNQPQHF. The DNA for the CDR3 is TGCAGTGCTAGAGATCAGGGAGGGGGACTCAATCAGCCCCAGCATTTT.

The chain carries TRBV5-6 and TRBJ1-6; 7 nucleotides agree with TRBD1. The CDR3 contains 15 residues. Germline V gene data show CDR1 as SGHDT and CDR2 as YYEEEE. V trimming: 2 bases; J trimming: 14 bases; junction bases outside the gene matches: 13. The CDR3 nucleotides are TGTGCCAGCAGCTTTATGGGACAGCCCGAAGGGGCCCTCCACTTT. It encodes CASSFMGQPEGALHF.

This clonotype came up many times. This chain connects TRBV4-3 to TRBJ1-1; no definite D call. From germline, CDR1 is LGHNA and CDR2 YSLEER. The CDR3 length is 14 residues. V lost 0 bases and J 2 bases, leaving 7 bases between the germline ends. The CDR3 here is CASSQDHRNTEAFF. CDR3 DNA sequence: TGCGCCAGCAGCCAAGATCACAGAAACACTGAAGCTTTCTTT.

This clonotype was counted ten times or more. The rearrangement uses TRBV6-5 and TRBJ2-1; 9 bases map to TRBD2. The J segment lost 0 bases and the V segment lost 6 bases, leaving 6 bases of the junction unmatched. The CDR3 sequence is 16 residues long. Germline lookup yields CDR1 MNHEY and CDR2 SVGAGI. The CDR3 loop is CASRYNSGSSYNEQFF. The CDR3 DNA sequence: TGTGCCAGCAGATACAATAGCGGGAGCTCCTACAATGAGCAGTTCTTC.

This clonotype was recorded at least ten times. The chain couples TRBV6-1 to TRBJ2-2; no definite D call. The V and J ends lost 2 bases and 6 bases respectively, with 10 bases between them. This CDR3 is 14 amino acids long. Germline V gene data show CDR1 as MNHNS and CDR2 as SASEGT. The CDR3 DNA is TGTGCCAGCAGTGAATTGGGCCAGGCCGGGGAGCTGTTTTTT. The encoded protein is CASSELGQAGELFF.

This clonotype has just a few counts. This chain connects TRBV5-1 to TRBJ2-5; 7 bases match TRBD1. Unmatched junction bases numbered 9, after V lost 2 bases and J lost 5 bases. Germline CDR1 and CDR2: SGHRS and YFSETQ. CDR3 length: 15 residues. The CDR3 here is CASSLLTGSVETQYF. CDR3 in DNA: TGCGCCAGCAGCTTACTGACAGGGTCGGTGGAGACCCAGTACTTC. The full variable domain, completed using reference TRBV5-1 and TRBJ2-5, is KAGVTQTPRYLIKTRGQQVTLSCSPISGHRSVSWYQQTPGQGLQFLFEYFSETQRNKGNFPGRFSGRQFSNSRSEMNVSTLELGDSALYLCASSLLTGSVETQYFGPGTRLLVL.

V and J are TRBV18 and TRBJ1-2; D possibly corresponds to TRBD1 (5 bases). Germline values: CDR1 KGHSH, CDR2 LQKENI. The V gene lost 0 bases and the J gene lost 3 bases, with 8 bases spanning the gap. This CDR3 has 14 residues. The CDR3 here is CASSPPTGDYGYTF. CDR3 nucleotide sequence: TGTGCCAGCTCACCACCTACAGGAGACTATGGCTACACCTTC.

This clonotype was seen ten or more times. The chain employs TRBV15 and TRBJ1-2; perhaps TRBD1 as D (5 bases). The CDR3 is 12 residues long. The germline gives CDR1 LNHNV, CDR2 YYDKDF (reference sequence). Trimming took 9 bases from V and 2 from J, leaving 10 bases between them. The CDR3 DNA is TGTGCCACGGCACAGGAGAACTATGGCTACACCTTC. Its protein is CATAQENYGYTF.

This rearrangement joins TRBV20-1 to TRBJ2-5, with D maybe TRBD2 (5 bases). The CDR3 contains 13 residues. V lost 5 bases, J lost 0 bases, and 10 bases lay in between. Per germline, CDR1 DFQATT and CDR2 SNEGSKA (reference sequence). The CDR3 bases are TGCAGTGCTTTCAAAGCGGACCAAGAGACCCAGTACTTC. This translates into CSAFKADQETQYF.

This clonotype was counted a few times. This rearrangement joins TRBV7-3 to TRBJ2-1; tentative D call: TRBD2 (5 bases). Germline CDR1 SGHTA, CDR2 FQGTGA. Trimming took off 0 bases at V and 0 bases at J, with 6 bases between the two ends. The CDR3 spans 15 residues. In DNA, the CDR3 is TGTGCCAGCAGCTTAACAGCGGTCTCCTACAATGAGCAGTTCTTC. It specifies CASSLTAVSYNEQFF.

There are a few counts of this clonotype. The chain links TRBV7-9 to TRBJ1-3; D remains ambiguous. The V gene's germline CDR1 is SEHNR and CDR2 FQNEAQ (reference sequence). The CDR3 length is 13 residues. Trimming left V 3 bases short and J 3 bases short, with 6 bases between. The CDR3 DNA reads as TGTGCCAGCAGCTTCCGGGGTGGAAACACCATATATTTT. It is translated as CASSFRGGNTIYF.

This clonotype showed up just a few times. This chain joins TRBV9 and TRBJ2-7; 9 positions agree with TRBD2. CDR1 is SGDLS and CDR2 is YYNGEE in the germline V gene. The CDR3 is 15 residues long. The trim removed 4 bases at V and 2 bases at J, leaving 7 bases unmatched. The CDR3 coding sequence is TGTGCCAGCAGCCCCAGACTAGCGGCTGCCTACGAGCAGTACTTC. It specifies CASSPRLAAAYEQYF.

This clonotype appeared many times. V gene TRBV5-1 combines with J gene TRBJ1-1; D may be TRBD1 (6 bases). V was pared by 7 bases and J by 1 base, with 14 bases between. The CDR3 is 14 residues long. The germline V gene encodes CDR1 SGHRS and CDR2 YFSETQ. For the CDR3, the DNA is TGCGCCAGCGGCAGGGGCGATGGGAACACTGAAGCTTTCTTT. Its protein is CASGRGDGNTEAFF.

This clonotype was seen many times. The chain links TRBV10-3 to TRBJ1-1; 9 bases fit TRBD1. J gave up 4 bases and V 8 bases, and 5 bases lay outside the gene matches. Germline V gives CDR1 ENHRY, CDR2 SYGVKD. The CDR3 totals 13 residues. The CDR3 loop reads CAIRGDRVTEAFF. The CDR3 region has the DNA TGTGCCATCCGCGGGGACAGGGTCACTGAAGCTTTCTTT.

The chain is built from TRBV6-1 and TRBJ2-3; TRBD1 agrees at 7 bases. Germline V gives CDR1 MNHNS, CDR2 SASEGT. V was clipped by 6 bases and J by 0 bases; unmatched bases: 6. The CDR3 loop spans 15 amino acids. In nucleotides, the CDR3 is TGTGCCAGCAGGATTCGGACAGGAAGCACAGATACGCAGTATTTT. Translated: CASRIRTGSTDTQYF.

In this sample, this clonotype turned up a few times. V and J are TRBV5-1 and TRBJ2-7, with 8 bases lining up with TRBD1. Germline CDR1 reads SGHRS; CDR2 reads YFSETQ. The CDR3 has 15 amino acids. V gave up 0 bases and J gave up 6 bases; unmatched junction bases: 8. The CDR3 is CASSLAVTGGGEQYF. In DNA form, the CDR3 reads TGCGCCAGCAGCTTGGCCGTAACAGGGGGAGGCGAGCAGTACTTC.

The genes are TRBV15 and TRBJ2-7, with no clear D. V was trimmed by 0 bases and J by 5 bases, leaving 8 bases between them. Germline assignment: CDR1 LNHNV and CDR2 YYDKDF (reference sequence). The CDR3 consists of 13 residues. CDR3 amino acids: CATSRDVQDEQYF. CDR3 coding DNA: TGTGCCACCAGCAGAGATGTTCAGGACGAGCAGTACTTC.

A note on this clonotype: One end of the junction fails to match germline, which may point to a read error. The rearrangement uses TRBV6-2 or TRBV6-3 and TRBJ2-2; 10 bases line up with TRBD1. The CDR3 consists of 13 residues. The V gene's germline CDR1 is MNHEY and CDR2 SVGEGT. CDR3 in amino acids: CASSSVGTGEMFF. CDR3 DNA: TGTGCCAGCAGCTCAGTGGGGACAGGGGAGATGTTTTTT.

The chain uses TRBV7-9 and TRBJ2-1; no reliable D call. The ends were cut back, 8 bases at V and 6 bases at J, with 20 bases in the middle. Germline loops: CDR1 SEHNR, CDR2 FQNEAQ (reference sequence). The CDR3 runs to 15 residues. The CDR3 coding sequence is TGTGCCAGCCTACGTAGGAGTTCTCAAGGCAATGAGCAGTTCTTC. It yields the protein CASLRRSSQGNEQFF.

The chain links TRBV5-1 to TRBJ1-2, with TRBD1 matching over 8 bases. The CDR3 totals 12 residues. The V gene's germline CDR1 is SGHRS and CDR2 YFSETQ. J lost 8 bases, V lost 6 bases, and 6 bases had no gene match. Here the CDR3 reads CASTEDRAGYTF. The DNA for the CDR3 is TGCGCCAGCACCGAGGACAGGGCGGGCTACACCTTC.

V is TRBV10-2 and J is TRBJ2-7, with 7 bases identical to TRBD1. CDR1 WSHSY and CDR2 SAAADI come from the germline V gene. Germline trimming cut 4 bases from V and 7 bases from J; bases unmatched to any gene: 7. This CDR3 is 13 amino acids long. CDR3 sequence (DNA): TGCGCCAGCAGTGTCACGACAGGGAATGAGCAGTACTTC. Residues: CASSVTTGNEQYF.

The CDR3 protein is CASSSYSGNEKLFF. DNA of the CDR3: TGTGCCAGCAGCAGCTACTCCGGGAATGAAAAACTGTTTTTT. The rearrangement joins TRBV7-2 to TRBJ1-4; D is ambiguous. Germline assignment: CDR1 SGHTA and CDR2 FQGNSA. V shed 5 bases and J shed 5 bases, with 12 bases lying between them. CDR3 length: 14 residues.